This TCR beta chain emerged from a study of cytomegalovirus exposure and HLA in healthy donors. Study as a whole: In a later analysis, it was reported that the 110 or so validation repertoires had been produced on the same platform as the roughly 650 repertoires belonging to the first cohort.

Worth noting for this clone: The target antigen is unknown.

Method: immunoSEQ multiplex PCR; TCRdb's copy keeps in-frame clones and lacks some. The data show about 200,000 clones, about nine tenths seen once. The V gene lost 2 bases and the J gene lost 10 bases, with 16 bases spanning the gap. Germline V gene data show CDR1 as SGDLS and CDR2 as YYNGEE. The CDR3 length is 14 residues. The study drew the donors from its approximately 130-subject validation cohort, separate from the approximately 700-subject first cohort. Findings of the study overall: With high specificity and sensitivity, the classifier reportedly diagnosed cytomegalovirus status. The TCR clusters that emerged in the first cohort tended, a later analysis found, to co-occur in the 120 or so validation repertoires.

Sequenced material: PBMCs. The V and J genes are TRBV9 and TRBJ2-1; no definite D call. This sequence was found in a young woman in good health and CMV-seropositive. The CDR3 bases are TGTGCCAGCAGCGTCGACCTGGCCCTCGGGGAGCAGTTCTTC. Translating it yields CASSVDLALGEQFF.